Each of the 21 T cell receptor beta chains below was sequenced from the same sample in a study of shared clonotypes between healthy human individuals. Positive CCR7 selection of CD45RO-negative cells yielded the naive CD8 cells, and terminally differentiated effector memory CD45RA+ cells were excluded. Assay: immunoSEQ multiplex PCR; the TCRdb copy retains only in-frame clones and omits some. The sample holds 550,000 to 600,000 clones; 95% to 98% are singletons and the top ten take roughly 0.29%. Sequencing was carried out using naive CD8+ T cells sorted from blood. These receptors came from a man between 25 and 39 years old in good health.

The CDR3 protein is CASRDPNYSGRQYF. The CDR3 DNA reads TGTGCCAGCAGGGATCCTAACTACAGCGGGCGTCAGTACTTC. This chain links TRBV11-2 with TRBJ2-7; TRBD2 is a possible D gene (6 bases). V was clipped by 6 bases and J by 10 bases, with 22 bases between them. Per the germline V gene, CDR1 is SGHAT and CDR2 is FQNNGV. The CDR3 contains 14 residues.

The V and J genes are TRBV7-9 and TRBJ2-5; maybe TRBD2 (6 bases). Per germline, CDR1 SEHNR and CDR2 FQNEAQ (reference sequence). The CDR3 sequence is 15 residues long. V lost 5 bases and J lost 3, with 16 bases in between. This chain's CDR3 is CASSLSGGSEETQYF. CDR3 in DNA: TGTGCCAGCAGCCTGAGCGGAGGGTCGGAAGAGACCCAGTACTTC. The full variable domain, with the rest looked up from reference TRBV7-9 and TRBJ2-5, is DTGVSQNPRHKITKRGQNVTFRCDPISEHNRLYWYRQTLGQGPEFLTYFQNEAQLEKSRLLSDRFSAERPKGSFSTLEIQRTEQGDSAMYLCASSLSGGSEETQYFGPGTRLLVL.

The CDR3 nucleotides read TGCGCCAGCAGTCGGATCGGGACTAGCGGCAATGAGCAGTTCTTC. It yields the protein CASSRIGTSGNEQFF. The V and J genes are TRBV4-1 and TRBJ2-1; 11 nucleotides line up with TRBD2. V gave up 6 bases and J gave up 6 bases; unmatched junction bases: 7. The CDR3 has 15 amino acids. Germline values: CDR1 MGHRA, CDR2 YSYEKL.

The CDR3 DNA is TGCAGCGTGGTGACAGGGAGGTCCTACGAGCAGTACTTC. Translation gives CSVVTGRSYEQYF. The chain combines TRBV29-1 with TRBJ2-7, with D possibly TRBD1 on 7 matching bases. Germline V CDR1 and CDR2: SQVTM, ANQGSEA. V shed 6 bases and J shed 1 base, with 13 bases lying between them. The CDR3 runs 13 residues.

This rearrangement joins TRBV5-5 to TRBJ2-7; TRBD1 matches at 8 bases. This CDR3 spans 16 amino acids. The V gene's germline CDR1 is SGHKS and CDR2 YYEKEE (reference sequence). With V trimmed by 0 bases and J by 3 bases, 8 bases remained unmatched. CDR3 loop: CASSLVDRDYGYEQYF. CDR3 DNA sequence: TGTGCCAGCAGCTTGGTGGACAGGGATTACGGCTACGAGCAGTACTTC.

The chain joins TRBV29-1 to TRBJ2-1; the match to TRBD1 covers 11 bases. Germline trimming cut 4 bases from V and 9 bases from J; bases unmatched to any gene: 14. The CDR3 loop spans 16 amino acids. Germline CDR1 and CDR2: SQVTM and ANQGSEA. The CDR3 DNA is TGCAGCGTTGCCGCGAGGTGGGACAGGGGGGGTATTGAGCAGTTCTTC. The encoded protein is CSVAARWDRGGIEQFF.

The chain couples TRBV19 to TRBJ2-7, with D possibly TRBD1 on 6 matching bases. The CDR3 extends over 11 amino acids. The germline CDR1 and CDR2 sequences are LNHDA and SQIVND (reference sequence). The V gene lost 9 bases and the J gene lost 3 bases, with 9 bases spanning the gap. CDR3 in amino acids: CASGQIYEQYF. DNA of the CDR3: TGTGCCAGCGGACAGATCTACGAGCAGTACTTC.

This clone appeared once. The chain joins TRBV5-5 to TRBJ2-2, with 7 nucleotides matching TRBD1. With V trimmed by 5 bases and J by 6 bases, 4 bases remained unmatched. In germline, CDR1 is SGHKS, CDR2 YYEKEE (reference sequence). This CDR3 is 13 amino acids long. CDR3 nucleotide sequence: TGTGCCAGCAGACTGCAGGGGGCCGGGGAGCTGTTTTTT. This gives the protein CASRLQGAGELFF.

The V gene is TRBV7-9, the J gene TRBJ2-3, with 7 bases aligning to TRBD2. The CDR3 length is 16 residues. V shed 4 bases, J shed 4 bases, and the junction held 11 bases outside the gene matches. Germline CDR1 and CDR2: SEHNR and FQNEAQ (reference sequence). Written as DNA, the CDR3 is TGTGCCAGCAGCTCCCCTGTTGCGGGAGATTCAGATACGCAGTATTTT. Protein sequence: CASSSPVAGDSDTQYF.

This clone was counted a single time. Other DNA sequences in this specimen translate into the identical CDR3. This chain connects TRBV5-1 to TRBJ1-5; tentatively, D is TRBD1 (5 bases). The germline gives CDR1 SGHRS, CDR2 YFSETQ. V lost 0 bases and J lost 7, with 8 bases in between. The CDR3 sequence is 13 residues long. DNA of the CDR3: TGCGCCAGCAGCTTGGGGGGGGACCAGCCCCAGCATTTT. It is translated as CASSLGGDQPQHF.

V gene TRBV27 combines with J gene TRBJ2-4; D remains unclear. The V end lost 4 bases, the J end lost 1 base, and 17 bases lay between the germline ends. Per the germline V gene, CDR1 is MNHEY and CDR2 is SMNVEV (reference sequence). There are 17 residues in the CDR3. The CDR3 spells CASSYGSATWAKNIQYF. As DNA, the CDR3 is TGTGCCAGCAGTTATGGGTCCGCGACGTGGGCCAAAAACATTCAGTACTTC.

V and J are TRBV29-1 and TRBJ2-2, with 9 bases fitting TRBD2. Germline lookup yields CDR1 SQVTM and CDR2 ANQGSEA. The CDR3 has 14 amino acids. V shed 6 bases, J shed 5 bases, and the junction held 7 bases outside the gene matches. CDR3 residues: CSVLGREGTGELFF. The CDR3 region has the DNA TGCAGCGTCCTGGGGCGGGAGGGGACCGGGGAGCTGTTTTTT.

The V and J genes are TRBV10-3 and TRBJ2-1; the match to TRBD2 covers 11 bases. The CDR3 covers 17 residues. Germline-derived CDR1 and CDR2 are ENHRY and SYGVKD. Trimming at V came to 0 bases and at J to 8 bases, leaving 9 bases not matched to a gene. The CDR3 DNA follows: TGTGCCATCAGTGAGTCGAGAGGTAGCGGGAGGGCCGATGAGCAGTTCTTC. Encoded protein: CAISESRGSGRADEQFF.

The gene calls are TRBV28 and TRBJ1-1; 11 positions match TRBD1. The CDR3 totals 17 residues. With 1 base clipped from V and 5 bases from J, the junction kept 9 bases outside the gene matches. Germline V gene sequence: CDR1 MDHEN, CDR2 SYDVKM. CDR3 DNA: TGTGCCAGCAGTTTATCTAGGGACAGGGGGAGGGGAACTGAAGCTTTCTTT. Protein sequence: CASSLSRDRGRGTEAFF.

The V and J genes are TRBV28 and TRBJ1-2; the D is unclear. Trimming removed 3 bases from V and 5 bases from J, with 10 bases in between. The CDR3 runs to 13 residues. CDR1 and CDR2 (germline): MDHEN, SYDVKM. The CDR3 DNA follows: TGTGCCAGCAGTTTTTCACTGATTTATGGCTACACCTTC. Translated: CASSFSLIYGYTF.

The CDR3 DNA is TGCAGCGTTGAACCGGGAGGGCCTATCAATGAGCAGTTCTTC. This gives the protein CSVEPGGPINEQFF. The genes are TRBV29-1 and TRBJ2-1; TRBD2 matches at 8 bases. This CDR3 has 14 residues. Germline V gives CDR1 SQVTM, CDR2 ANQGSEA. With 2 bases clipped from V and 6 bases from J, the junction kept 6 bases outside the gene matches.

The rearrangement uses TRBV27 and TRBJ2-3, with 9 bases fitting TRBD2. Germline lookup yields CDR1 MNHEY and CDR2 SMNVEV (reference sequence). CDR3 length: 16 amino acids. The V segment lost 5 bases and the J segment 2 bases; nucleotides outside the gene matches: 8. Here the CDR3 reads CASSLGTSSLTDTQYF. The DNA of the CDR3 is TGTGCCAGCAGTCTAGGGACTAGCAGCCTCACAGATACGCAGTATTTT.

The gene calls are TRBV6-5 and TRBJ2-7; possibly TRBD1 for D (5 bases). The germline V gene encodes CDR1 MNHEY and CDR2 SVGAGI. CDR3 length: 16 amino acids. V was cut by 0 bases and J by 3 bases, with 15 bases left in between. DNA for the CDR3: TGTGCCAGCAGTTACTCCAGTCAGGGTGATTTCTACGAGCAGTACTTC. This sequence encodes CASSYSSQGDFYEQYF.

CDR3 nucleotides: TGTGCCAGCAGTGGCGGGGAGTACAATGAGCAGTTCTTC. As protein: CASSGGEYNEQFF. V gene TRBV2 combines with J gene TRBJ2-1; a possible D gene is TRBD2 (6 bases). Germline CDR1 SNHLY, CDR2 FYNNEI. V was pared by 4 bases and J by 4 bases, with 8 bases between. The CDR3 length is 13 residues.

The chain has TRBV5-5 and TRBJ1-1; possible D gene TRBD1, 6 bases. Germline loops: CDR1 SGHKS, CDR2 YYEKEE (reference sequence). The CDR3 extends over 14 amino acids. Trimming cost V 3 bases and J 4 bases, with 13 bases left between them. The DNA of the CDR3 is TGTGCCAGCAGCTCAGGGGAAGGTGTCACTGAAGCTTTCTTT. This translates into CASSSGEGVTEAFF.

The genes are TRBV6-1 and TRBJ2-1; D gene ambiguous. The length of the CDR3 is 15 residues. V was cut by 8 bases and J by 0 bases, with 14 bases left in between. Germline V gene sequence: CDR1 MNHNS, CDR2 SASEGT. CDR3 coding DNA: TGTGCCAGCTCCCTGTGGATGAGCTCCTACAATGAGCAGTTCTTC. This encodes CASSLWMSSYNEQFF.